The source of this T cell receptor beta chain is a study of T cell responses to AZD1222 COVID-19 vaccine (dated by TCRdb to the early 2020s). For the wider study: AZD1222 recipients with second doses at about 4 weeks or about 12 weeks were pooled, because spike-specific TCR depth and breadth did not differ between schedules. TCR sequencing was performed for 230 to 250 trial participants, of whom around 200 were given two doses of AZD1222 and around 26 were given two doses of MenACWY control vaccine. Enrollment into the trials was organized by age into subgroups of 18-55, 56-69 and 70-plus years, and those subgroups contained about 150, 27 and 61 TCR-sequenced participants, respectively.

Beyond this particular receptor, the publication reports: No day 14 peak-response samples were available, so repertoires were characterized only after the peak T cell response. Most participants were white British and females outnumbered males, and the authors suggested that clonal diversity may have been underestimated. Only a handful of AZD1222 recipients were SARS-CoV-2 seropositive at baseline, limiting conclusions about previously exposed vaccinees. The vaccine-associated CD4 TCRs covered the entire spike protein, and the dominant responses fell in regions 160-218 and 743-854. In the small 56-69-year group, the increase in depth fell short of significance, most likely because of low power. Reportedly, almost half of the unique spike-specific TCRs recognized epitopes lying outside the regions that are mutated in the B.1.351 and B.1.1.7 variants. A significant rise in spike-specific TCR breadth and depth was observed after two AZD1222 doses relative to day 0 and relative to MenACWY recipients.

Trimming costs V 9 bases and J 0 bases, and their ends lie 12 bases apart. Per the germline V gene, MNHEY is the CDR1 and SVGAGI is the CDR2. The CDR3 contains 14 residues, cysteine and phenylalanine counted. The entry retains the CDR3 DNA only, 42 bases that are in frame from base 1. The label giving this sample's time point can be read as: baseline before first vaccination. The vaccinee samples were drawn from two UK trials, COV001 and COV002, one of which was a single-blind randomized controlled phase 2/3 trial testing AZD1222 (ChAdOx1 nCoV-19) in healthy adults. For TCRbeta chain sequencing, PBMC samples from trial participants were taken at day 0 and at day 28 after the second dose. This clone was seen a single time. This clone's antigen is unknown. Base qualities are not at hand, and no much larger clone is one base apart. The CDR3 regions of human TCRbeta chains were analyzed by immunosequencing. The original pipeline was this. Repertoire TCRs were matched against a reference library of SARS-CoV-2-specific TCRs generated with the MIRA antigen-specificity platform. Breadth was defined as the fraction of unique TCRs that were SARS-CoV-2-associated, and depth was defined as the fraction of total T cells that were SARS-CoV-2-associated. Using the MIRA data, every spike-specific TCR was mapped to the spike region that the TCR reacted to and assigned to either a CD4 or a CD8 class. Log10-transformed breadth and depth values were compared by one-way ANOVA with Sidak's multiple comparisons tests. Drawn from immuneACCESS, this table holds only the in-frame rearrangements with V and J called that TCRdb kept. Clones are partly lost; checked studies trace under half to an unresolved V gene and leave the rest unexplained. The D gene and trimming were derived from the DNA, and the V and J assignments and clone size from that table. The sample records some 100,000 clones, about 89% of which are singletons. The ten top clones hold over 3.5% of the sample.

The sequence derives from an adult in good health. The sample was peripheral blood, taken on day 0 of AZD1222 vaccination. The rearranged segments are TRBV6-5 and TRBJ1-3; a tentative D call is TRBD1 (6 bases match). CDR3 loop: CASRDNYSGNTIYF. The DNA is as follows: TGTGCCAGTAGGGACAATTACTCTGGAAACACCATATATTTT.